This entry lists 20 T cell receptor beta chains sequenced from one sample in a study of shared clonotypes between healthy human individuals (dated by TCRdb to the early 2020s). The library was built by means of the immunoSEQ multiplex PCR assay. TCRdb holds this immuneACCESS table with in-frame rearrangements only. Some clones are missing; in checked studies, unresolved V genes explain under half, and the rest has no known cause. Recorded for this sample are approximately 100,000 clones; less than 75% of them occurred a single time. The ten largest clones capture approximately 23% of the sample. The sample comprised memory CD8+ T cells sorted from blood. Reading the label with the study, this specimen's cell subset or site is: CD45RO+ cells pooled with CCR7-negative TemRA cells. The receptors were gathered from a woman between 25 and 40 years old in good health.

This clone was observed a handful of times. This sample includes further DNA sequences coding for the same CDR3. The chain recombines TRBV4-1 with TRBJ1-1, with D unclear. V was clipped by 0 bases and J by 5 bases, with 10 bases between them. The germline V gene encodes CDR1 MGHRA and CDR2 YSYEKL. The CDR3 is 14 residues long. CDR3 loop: CASSQEHGGTEAFF. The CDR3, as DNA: TGCGCCAGCAGCCAAGAGCACGGCGGGACTGAAGCTTTCTTT.

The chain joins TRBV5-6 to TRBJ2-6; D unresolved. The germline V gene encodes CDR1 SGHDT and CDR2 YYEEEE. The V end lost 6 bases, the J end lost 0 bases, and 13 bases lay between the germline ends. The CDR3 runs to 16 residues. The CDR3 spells CASISLGHSGANVLTF. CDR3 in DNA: TGTGCCAGCATTAGTCTCGGGCACTCTGGGGCCAACGTCCTGACTTTC.

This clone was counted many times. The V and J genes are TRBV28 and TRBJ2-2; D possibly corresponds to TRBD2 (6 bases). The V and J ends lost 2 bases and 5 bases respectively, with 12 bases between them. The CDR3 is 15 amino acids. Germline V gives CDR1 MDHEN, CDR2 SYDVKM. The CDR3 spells CASSLAEGHTGELFF. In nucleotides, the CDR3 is TGTGCCAGCAGTTTAGCGGAGGGCCATACCGGGGAGCTGTTTTTT.

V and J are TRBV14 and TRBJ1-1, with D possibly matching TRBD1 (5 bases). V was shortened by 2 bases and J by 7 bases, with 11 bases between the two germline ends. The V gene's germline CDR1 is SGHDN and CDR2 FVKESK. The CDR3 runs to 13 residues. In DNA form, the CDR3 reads TGTGCCAGCAGCCAACGGGACGGAGGTGAAGCTTTCTTT. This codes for CASSQRDGGEAFF.

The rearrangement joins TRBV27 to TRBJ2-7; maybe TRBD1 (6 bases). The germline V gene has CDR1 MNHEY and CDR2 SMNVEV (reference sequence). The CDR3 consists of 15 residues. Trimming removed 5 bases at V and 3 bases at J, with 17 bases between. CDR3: CASSPSGAFGYEQYF. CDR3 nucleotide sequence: TGTGCCAGCAGTCCATCAGGGGCATTCGGCTACGAGCAGTACTTC.

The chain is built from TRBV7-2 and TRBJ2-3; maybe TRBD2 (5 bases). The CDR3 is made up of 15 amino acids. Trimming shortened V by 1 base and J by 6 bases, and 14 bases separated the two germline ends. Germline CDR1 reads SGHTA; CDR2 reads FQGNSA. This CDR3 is CASSLGGEGSDTQYF. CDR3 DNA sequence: TGTGCCAGCAGCTTAGGTGGTGAGGGTTCGGATACGCAGTATTTT.

Written as DNA, the CDR3 is TGTGCCAGCAGAAAAGCGGGCCAAGGTGATGGAGAGCAGTTCTTC. Residues: CASRKAGQGDGEQFF. The V gene is TRBV4-2, the J gene TRBJ2-1, with D possibly matching TRBD2 (6 bases). CDR3 length: 15 amino acids. Germline CDR1 reads LGHNA; CDR2 reads YNFKEQ. Trimming shortened V by 6 bases and J by 10 bases, and 22 bases separated the two germline ends.

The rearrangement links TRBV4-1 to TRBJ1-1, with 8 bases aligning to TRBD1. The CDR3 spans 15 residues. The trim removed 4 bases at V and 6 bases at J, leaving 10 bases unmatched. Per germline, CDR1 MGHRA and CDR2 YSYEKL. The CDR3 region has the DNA TGCGCCAGCAGCCCGGACAGGGCGGGGATTTCTGAAGCTTTCTTT. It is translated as CASSPDRAGISEAFF.

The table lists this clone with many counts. Here the CDR3 DNA reads TGTGCCAGCAGTTACACGGACCCGAGGGTAGGGACCCAGTACTTC. Residues: CASSYTDPRVGTQYF. The gene calls are TRBV6-6 and TRBJ2-5, with D maybe TRBD2 (5 bases). Per the germline V gene, CDR1 is MNHNY and CDR2 is SVGAGI (reference sequence). The CDR3 has 15 residues. The germline V and J ends were trimmed by 2 bases and 7 bases, with 17 bases remaining between them.

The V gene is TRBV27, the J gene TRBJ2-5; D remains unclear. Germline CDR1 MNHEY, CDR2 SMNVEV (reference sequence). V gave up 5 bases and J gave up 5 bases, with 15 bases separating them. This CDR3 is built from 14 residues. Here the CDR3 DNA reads TGTGCCAGCAGTAATCAGATGGGCTGGGAGACCCAGTACTTC. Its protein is CASSNQMGWETQYF.

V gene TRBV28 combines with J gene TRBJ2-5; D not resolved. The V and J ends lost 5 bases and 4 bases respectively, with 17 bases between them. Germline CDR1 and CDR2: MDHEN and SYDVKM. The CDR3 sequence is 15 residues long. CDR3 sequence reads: CASSVTNLRRETQYF. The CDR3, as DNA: TGTGCCAGCAGTGTGACGAACCTACGCCGAGAGACCCAGTACTTC.

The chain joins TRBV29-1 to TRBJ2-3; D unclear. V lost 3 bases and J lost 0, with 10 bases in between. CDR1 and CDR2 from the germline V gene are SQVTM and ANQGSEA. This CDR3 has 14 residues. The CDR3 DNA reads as TGCAGCGTTGAGGTCTACTCTAGCACAGATACGCAGTATTTT. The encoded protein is CSVEVYSSTDTQYF.

CDR3 sequence: CAWGGFNRKGETQYF. The CDR3 DNA sequence: TGTGCCTGGGGGGGATTCAACCGGAAAGGAGAGACCCAGTACTTC. V and J are TRBV30 and TRBJ2-5; D is possibly TRBD1 or TRBD2 (5 bases each). This CDR3 is built from 15 residues. V shed 5 bases and J shed 4 bases, with 20 bases lying between them. Per germline, CDR1 GTSNPN and CDR2 SVGIG (reference sequence).

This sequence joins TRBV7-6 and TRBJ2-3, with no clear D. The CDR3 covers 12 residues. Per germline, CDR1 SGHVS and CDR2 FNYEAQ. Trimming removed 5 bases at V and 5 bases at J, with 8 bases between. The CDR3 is CASSPDEDTQYF. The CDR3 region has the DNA TGTGCCAGCAGCCCCGACGAAGATACGCAGTATTTT.

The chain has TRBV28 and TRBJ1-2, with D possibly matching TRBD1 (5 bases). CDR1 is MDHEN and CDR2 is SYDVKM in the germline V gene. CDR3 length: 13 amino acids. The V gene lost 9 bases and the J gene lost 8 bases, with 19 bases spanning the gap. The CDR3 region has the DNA TGTGCCAGTCTTGGGACCGATCGACTGGGCTACACCTTC. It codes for CASLGTDRLGYTF.

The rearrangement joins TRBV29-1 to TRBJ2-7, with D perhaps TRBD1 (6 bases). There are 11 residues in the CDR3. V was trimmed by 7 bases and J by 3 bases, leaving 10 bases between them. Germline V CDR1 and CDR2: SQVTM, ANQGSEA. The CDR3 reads CSAGVVYEQYF. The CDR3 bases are TGCAGCGCAGGGGTAGTCTACGAGCAGTACTTC.

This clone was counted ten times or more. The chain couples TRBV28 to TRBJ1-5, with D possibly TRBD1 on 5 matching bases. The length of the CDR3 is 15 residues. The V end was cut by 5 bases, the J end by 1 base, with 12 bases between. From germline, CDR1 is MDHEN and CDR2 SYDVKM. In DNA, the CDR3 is TGTGCCAGCAGTCCCCTCGCAGGGAGCAATCAGCCCCAGCATTTT. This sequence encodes CASSPLAGSNQPQHF.

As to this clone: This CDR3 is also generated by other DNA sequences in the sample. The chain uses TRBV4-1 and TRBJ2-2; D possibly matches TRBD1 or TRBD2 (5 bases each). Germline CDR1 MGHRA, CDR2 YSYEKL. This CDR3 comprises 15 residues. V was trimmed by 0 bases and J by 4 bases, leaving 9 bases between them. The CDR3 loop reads CASSQDGGFTGELFF. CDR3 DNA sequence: TGCGCCAGCAGCCAAGATGGGGGTTTCACCGGGGAGCTGTTTTTT.

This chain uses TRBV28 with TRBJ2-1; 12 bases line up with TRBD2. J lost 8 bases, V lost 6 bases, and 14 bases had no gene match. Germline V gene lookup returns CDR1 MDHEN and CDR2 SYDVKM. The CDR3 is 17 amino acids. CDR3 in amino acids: CASRPYFSSGRAYEQFF. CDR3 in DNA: TGTGCCAGCAGGCCATATTTTTCTAGCGGGAGGGCCTATGAGCAGTTCTTC.

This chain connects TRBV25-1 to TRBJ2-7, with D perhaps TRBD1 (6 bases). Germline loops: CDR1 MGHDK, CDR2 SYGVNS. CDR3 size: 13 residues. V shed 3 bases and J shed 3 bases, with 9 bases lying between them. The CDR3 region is CASSEGAYYEQYF. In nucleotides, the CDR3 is TGTGCCAGCAGTGAGGGGGCCTACTACGAGCAGTACTTC.